Following are 25 T cell receptor beta chains from one sample sequenced in a study of shared clonotypes between healthy human individuals. Produced via immunoSEQ multiplex PCR; TCRdb's table is partial and in-frame only. The data contain more than 2,000,000 clones, around 94% of them singletons. Sequenced: naive CD4+ T cells sorted from blood. Sample subset: CD45RA+ positively selected. The receptors were sampled from a man between 18 and 29 years old in good health.

The CDR3 nucleotides read TGTGCCAGCTCACCCCTGACAGGGGGGGTCAATGAGCAGTTCTTC. Its protein is CASSPLTGGVNEQFF. The V call is TRBV18, the J call TRBJ2-1, with 9 positions matching TRBD1. Germline V gene data show CDR1 as KGHSH and CDR2 as LQKENI. This CDR3 is built from 15 residues. J was trimmed by 6 bases and V by 3 bases; bases with no gene match: 6.

The gene calls are TRBV7-9 and TRBJ2-1, with TRBD2 matching 14 bases. Germline-derived CDR1 and CDR2 are SEHNR and FQNEAQ (reference sequence). The CDR3 sequence is 14 residues long. The CDR3 DNA is TGTGGCGGGACTAGCGGGAGTCTTTCGGTTGAGCAGTTCTTC. Translated: CGGTSGSLSVEQFF.

This chain uses TRBV11-2 with TRBJ1-2; 12 bases line up with TRBD1. CDR1 is SGHAT and CDR2 is FQNNGV in the germline V gene. The CDR3 extends over 16 amino acids. V lost 9 bases and J lost 5; bases outside the gene matches: 13. The CDR3 loop is CARKGMGQGARYGYTF. DNA for the CDR3: TGTGCCAGAAAGGGGATGGGACAGGGGGCGAGGTATGGCTACACCTTC.

The chain carries TRBV5-1 and TRBJ1-2, with D tentatively TRBD1 (6 bases). V lost 3 bases to trimming and J lost 4 bases, with 13 bases between them. The CDR3 loop spans 14 amino acids. Germline CDR1 reads SGHRS; CDR2 reads YFSETQ. CDR3 sequence: CASSYGQTGYGYTF. The DNA of the CDR3 is TGCGCCAGCAGCTACGGACAGACTGGCTATGGCTACACCTTC.

The chain carries TRBV5-5 and TRBJ1-1, with D possibly TRBD1 on 6 matching bases. V lost 1 base to trimming and J lost 6 bases, with 10 bases between them. Germline values: CDR1 SGHKS, CDR2 YYEKEE (reference sequence). The CDR3 extends over 13 amino acids. The CDR3 loop is CASSLWGAPEAFF. CDR3 in DNA: TGTGCCAGCAGCTTGTGGGGGGCTCCTGAAGCTTTCTTT.

This clone appeared a single time. The genes are TRBV7-9 and TRBJ2-1, with 7 bases fitting TRBD2. CDR3 length: 13 amino acids. The germline CDR1 and CDR2 sequences are SEHNR and FQNEAQ (reference sequence). V lost 1 base, J lost 10 bases, and 4 bases stayed unmatched. Here the CDR3 reads CASSLVSSGEQFF. The CDR3 nucleotides read TGTGCCAGCAGCTTAGTGTCTAGCGGCGAGCAGTTCTTC.

The V call is TRBV2, the J call TRBJ2-1; the D gene is possibly TRBD1 (5 bases). Germline CDR1 is SNHLY and CDR2 is FYNNEI. The ends were cut back, 3 bases at V and 10 bases at J, with 10 bases in the middle. This CDR3 comprises 12 residues. The CDR3 loop is CASSDRVGEQFF. The CDR3 region has the DNA TGTGCCAGCAGTGACAGGGTGGGGGAGCAGTTCTTC.

The V gene is TRBV2, the J gene TRBJ1-2; a possible D gene is TRBD1 (5 bases). The ends were cut back, 7 bases at V and 4 bases at J, with 16 bases in the middle. Germline CDR1 SNHLY, CDR2 FYNNEI. This CDR3 region has 14 residues. The CDR3 sequence: CASIPPLGGYGYTF. CDR3 bases: TGTGCCAGCATCCCCCCCTTGGGGGGCTATGGCTACACCTTC.

The V gene is TRBV18, the J gene TRBJ1-3, with D hard to call. The ends were cut back, 3 bases at V and 2 bases at J, with 17 bases in the middle. There are 17 residues in the CDR3. The V gene's germline CDR1 is KGHSH and CDR2 LQKENI. As DNA, the CDR3 is TGTGCCAGCTCACCGACCGAGAATCAACGAACTGGAAACACCATATATTTT. Residues: CASSPTENQRTGNTIYF.

The chain is built from TRBV5-1 and TRBJ1-6; no reliable D call. Trimming removed 0 bases from V and 5 bases from J, with 12 bases in between. The CDR3 consists of 16 residues. The germline CDR1 and CDR2 sequences are SGHRS and YFSETQ. CDR3 region: CASSLAGIRDNSPLHF. CDR3 coding DNA: TGCGCCAGCAGCTTGGCCGGGATAAGGGATAATTCACCCCTCCACTTT.

The V gene is TRBV4-1, the J gene TRBJ1-5; TRBD1 aligns across 7 bases. Germline CDR1 MGHRA, CDR2 YSYEKL. CDR3 length: 13 amino acids. V lost 4 bases to trimming and J lost 5 bases; unmatched junction nucleotides: 2. The CDR3 bases are TGCGCCAGCAGCCCGGGACAGCATCAGCCCCAGCATTTT. It translates to CASSPGQHQPQHF.

The chain combines TRBV28 with TRBJ2-5; D unclear. The last part of the DNA fits TRBJ2-7 better; the J call may be wrong. Germline-derived CDR1 and CDR2 are MDHEN and SYDVKM. The CDR3 is 13 amino acids. The CDR3 loop reads CASSLARLYEQYF. Written as DNA, the CDR3 is TGTGCCAGCAGTTTAGCCCGCCTATACGAGCAGTACTTC.

V usage is TRBV11-2 and J usage is TRBJ1-4; D perhaps matches TRBD1 (5 bases). CDR1 is SGHAT, CDR2 FQNNGV, per germline. Trimming cost V 0 bases and J 8 bases, with 19 bases left between them. This CDR3 spans 17 amino acids. The CDR3 region is CASSLEGRGPGGEKLFF. The CDR3 DNA is TGTGCCAGCAGCTTAGAAGGTCGGGGACCGGGGGGAGAAAAACTGTTTTTT.

The genes are TRBV9 and TRBJ2-7, with a weak D call TRBD1 (6 bases). This CDR3 is built from 15 residues. Germline V gene data show CDR1 as SGDLS and CDR2 as YYNGEE. Trimming stripped 0 bases from V and 3 bases from J, with 13 bases between. The CDR3 loop reads CASSVGVRQDYEQYF. CDR3 DNA: TGTGCCAGCAGCGTAGGTGTGAGACAGGACTACGAGCAGTACTTC.

This chain connects TRBV5-4 to TRBJ1-1; D is possibly TRBD1 (6 bases). Germline V gene sequence: CDR1 SGHNT, CDR2 YYREEE (reference sequence). Trimming took 7 bases from V and 5 from J, leaving 15 bases between them. The CDR3 loop spans 13 amino acids. CDR3 DNA: TGTGCCAGCGGAGAGGGGGGAGGAACTGAAGCTTTCTTT. It codes for CASGEGGGTEAFF.

The V gene is TRBV11-2, the J gene TRBJ2-5; a possible D gene is TRBD2 (5 bases). This CDR3 has 12 amino acids. The ends were cut back, 0 bases at V and 7 bases at J, with 6 bases in the middle. CDR1 is SGHAT, CDR2 FQNNGV, per germline. The CDR3 DNA sequence: TGTGCCAGCAGCTTAGATGAGGGGACCCAGTACTTC. Translation gives CASSLDEGTQYF.

The chain uses TRBV2 and TRBJ2-1; D remains unclear. The CDR3 contains 15 residues. Trimming removed 4 bases from V and 6 bases from J, with 16 bases in between. Germline CDR1 SNHLY, CDR2 FYNNEI. The CDR3 loop reads CASSVGWLRLNEQFF. As DNA, the CDR3 is TGTGCCAGCAGTGTAGGGTGGCTCCGTCTCAATGAGCAGTTCTTC.

The J gene is TRBJ2-2, the V gene TRBV6-5; D might be TRBD2 (5 bases). Trimming removed 7 bases from V and 0 bases from J, with 9 bases in between. Germline CDR1 and CDR2: MNHEY and SVGAGI. The CDR3 covers 14 residues. The DNA of the CDR3 is TGTGCCAGCACCGGACTTACGAACACCGGGGAGCTGTTTTTT. This codes for CASTGLTNTGELFF.

CDR3 loop: CASSQGIGAYEQYF. The CDR3 DNA follows: TGCGCCAGCAGCCAAGGTATAGGGGCCTACGAGCAGTACTTC. The chain combines TRBV4-3 with TRBJ2-7, with D possibly TRBD1 on 5 matching bases. Germline assignment: CDR1 LGHNA and CDR2 YSLEER. This CDR3 has 14 amino acids. Deletions cut 1 base from V and 2 bases from J, with 9 bases between.

The V gene is TRBV6-6, the J gene TRBJ2-3, with unresolved D. The CDR3 spans 13 residues. Germline V gene lookup returns CDR1 MNHNY and CDR2 SVGAGI (reference sequence). Trimming pared 8 bases from V and 1 base from J, leaving 10 bases between. The CDR3 DNA sequence: TGTGCCAGCGCCATGGACGGCACAGATACGCAGTATTTT. It codes for CASAMDGTDTQYF.

V is TRBV7-6 and J is TRBJ2-5; TRBD2 aligns across 11 bases. Trimming took 1 base from V and 1 from J; bases not matched to a gene: 2. The CDR3 covers 16 residues. The germline CDR1 and CDR2 sequences are SGHVS and FNYEAQ. CDR3 sequence (DNA): TGTGCCAGCAGCTTAGGGGGACTAGCGGTCCAAGAGACCCAGTACTTC. It translates to CASSLGGLAVQETQYF.

The chain uses TRBV5-6 and TRBJ2-3; the D is unclear. This CDR3 is built from 14 residues. Between the trimmed V and J ends, which lost 3 bases and 5 bases, there was a span of 13 bases. In germline, CDR1 is SGHDT, CDR2 YYEEEE. DNA of the CDR3: TGTGCCAGCAGCTCCCGGGCTTCGGGAGATACGCAGTATTTT. Translation gives CASSSRASGDTQYF.

V usage is TRBV28 and J usage is TRBJ1-5; D perhaps matches TRBD1 (5 bases). This CDR3 region has 17 residues. With 5 bases removed from V and 1 base from J, the gap between germline ends came to 18 bases. Germline CDR1 is MDHEN and CDR2 is SYDVKM. CDR3 in DNA: TGTGCCAGCAGTCAAGGGCGGGGCCAGGGAAGCAATCAGCCCCAGCATTTT. Encoded protein: CASSQGRGQGSNQPQHF. The whole variable domain, filled in from reference TRBV28 and TRBJ1-5, reads DVKVTQSSRYLVKRTGEKVFLECVQDMDHENMFWYRQDPGLGLRLIYFSYDVKMKEKGDIPEGYSVSREKKERFSLILESASTNQTSMYLCASSQGRGQGSNQPQHFGDGTRLSIL.

V gene TRBV7-9 combines with J gene TRBJ2-3; D might be TRBD2 (6 bases). The V gene lost 0 bases and the J gene lost 1 base, with 14 bases spanning the gap. This CDR3 has 17 residues. The germline V gene has CDR1 SEHNR and CDR2 FQNEAQ (reference sequence). The CDR3 DNA is TGTGCCAGCAGCTTAGCGTCAGGAGGGAGTGGCACAGATACGCAGTATTTT. Amino acids: CASSLASGGSGTDTQYF.

This clone was counted a single time. The chain carries TRBV27 and TRBJ1-5; D ambiguous. Germline values: CDR1 MNHEY, CDR2 SMNVEV (reference sequence). V lost 9 bases and J 7 bases, leaving 19 bases between the germline ends. The CDR3 loop spans 14 amino acids. Here the CDR3 DNA reads TGTGCCAGTCTCCTTAGGGCAGACCTACAGCCCCAGCATTTT. Its translation: CASLLRADLQPQHF.